The rows below give T cell receptor beta chains drawn from one sample of a study of Ad26.COV2.S vaccination and SARS-CoV-2 variants. Assay: immunoSEQ multiplex PCR; the TCRdb copy retains only in-frame clones and omits some. The table shows over 400,000 clones, with around 92% occurring only once. The source was peripheral blood, collected in a trial of Ad26.COV2.S vaccine versus placebo. Every receptor here comes from a person aged 18-60 years who received the Ad26.COV2.S COVID-19 vaccine or a placebo. The CDR3 runs from the conserved cysteine through the conserved F or W. A D gene is named only where the DNA matches it firmly. Only part of the rows carry a size: once, few, many, or a class if the clone is expanded.

clone_size: .
j_call: TRBJ2-7
d_call: TRBD2
v_call: TRBV10-2
cdr3_aa: CASSGGGSNYEQYF
cdr3_nt: TGCGCCAGCAGTGGGGGGGGGAGCAACTACGAGCAGTACTTC

clone_size: .
j_call: TRBJ1-4
d_call: .
v_call: TRBV6-6
cdr3_aa: CATNREGEKLFF
cdr3_nt: TGTGCCACCAACAGGGAGGGGGAAAAACTGTTTTTT

clone_size: once
j_call: TRBJ1-5
d_call: .
v_call: TRBV19
cdr3_aa: CASSTPPGGRQPQHF
cdr3_nt: TGTGCCAGTAGTACCCCCCCGGGGGGAAGACAGCCCCAGCATTTT

clone_size: .
j_call: TRBJ2-5
d_call: .
v_call: TRBV10-3
cdr3_aa: CAISGLAEETQYF
cdr3_nt: TGTGCCATCAGTGGGCTAGCAGAAGAGACCCAGTACTTC

clone_size: .
j_call: TRBJ1-2
d_call: .
v_call: TRBV6-1
cdr3_aa: CATNEQGSYGYTF
cdr3_nt: TGTGCCACCAATGAACAGGGTTCCTATGGCTACACCTTC

clone_size: .
j_call: TRBJ2-2
d_call: TRBD1
v_call: TRBV19
cdr3_aa: CASSRKDRAYGELFF
cdr3_nt: TGTGCCAGTAGTAGAAAGGACAGGGCGTACGGGGAGCTGTTTTTT

clone_size: .
j_call: TRBJ1-4
d_call: .
v_call: TRBV6-5
cdr3_aa: CASSFPTNEKLFF
cdr3_nt: TGTGCCAGCAGTTTTCCAACTAATGAAAAACTGTTTTTT

clone_size: once
j_call: TRBJ1-1
d_call: .
v_call: TRBV2
cdr3_aa: CASSEEGGTEAFF
cdr3_nt: TGTGCCAGCAGTGAAGAGGGAGGTACTGAAGCTTTCTTT

clone_size: .
j_call: TRBJ1-4
d_call: .
v_call: TRBV4-3
cdr3_aa: CASSQDRRGGNEKLFF
cdr3_nt: TGCGCCAGCAGCCAAGATCGTCGAGGGGGTAATGAAAAACTGTTTTTT

clone_size: .
j_call: TRBJ1-1
d_call: .
v_call: TRBV5-3
cdr3_aa: CARSLFSLGTNTEAFF
cdr3_nt: TGTGCCAGAAGCTTGTTTAGTTTGGGGACCAACACTGAAGCTTTCTTT

clone_size: .
j_call: TRBJ2-7
d_call: TRBD1
v_call: TRBV19
cdr3_aa: CASTPDRGPYEQYF
cdr3_nt: TGTGCCAGTACTCCTGACAGGGGCCCCTACGAGCAGTACTTC

clone_size: .
j_call: TRBJ2-1
d_call: TRBD1
v_call: TRBV27
cdr3_aa: CACRPARGTVYNEQFF
cdr3_nt: TGTGCCTGCAGGCCTGCTCGAGGGACAGTGTACAATGAGCAGTTCTTC

clone_size: .
j_call: TRBJ2-4
d_call: TRBD2
v_call: TRBV7-6
cdr3_aa: CASSLTGGRSKNIQYF
cdr3_nt: TGTGCCAGCAGCTTGACGGGGGGGCGTTCCAAAAACATTCAGTACTTC

clone_size: .
j_call: TRBJ2-3
d_call: TRBD2
v_call: TRBV7-2
cdr3_aa: CASSLGLASDTQYF
cdr3_nt: TGTGCCAGCAGCTTGGGACTAGCGTCAGATACGCAGTATTTT

clone_size: .
j_call: TRBJ2-1
d_call: TRBD2
v_call: TRBV25-1
cdr3_aa: CASSDSGGYYNEQFF
cdr3_nt: TGTGCCAGCAGTGATAGCGGGGGGTACTACAATGAGCAGTTCTTC

clone_size: .
j_call: TRBJ1-2
d_call: TRBD1
v_call: TRBV5-4
cdr3_aa: CASSPDRGRGVGYTF
cdr3_nt: TGTGCCAGCAGCCCGGACAGGGGGCGCGGGGTGGGCTACACCTTC

clone_size: .
j_call: TRBJ2-2
d_call: TRBD1
v_call: TRBV9
cdr3_aa: CASSGQGAWTGELFF
cdr3_nt: TGTGCCAGCAGCGGACAGGGGGCTTGGACCGGGGAGCTGTTTTTT

clone_size: .
j_call: TRBJ2-5
d_call: TRBD1
v_call: TRBV5-1
cdr3_aa: CASSRQGPREETQYF
cdr3_nt: TGCGCCAGCAGTCGACAGGGGCCCAGGGAAGAGACCCAGTACTTC

clone_size: few
j_call: TRBJ1-4
d_call: .
v_call: TRBV6-5
cdr3_aa: CASRDSGWSEKLFF
cdr3_nt: TGTGCCAGCAGGGATTCGGGGTGGAGTGAAAAACTGTTTTTT

clone_size: .
j_call: TRBJ2-3
d_call: TRBD2
v_call: TRBV28
cdr3_aa: CASSLFLAGGQGTDTQYF
cdr3_nt: TGTGCCAGCAGTTTATTTCTAGCGGGGGGGCAGGGGACAGATACGCAGTATTTT

clone_size: once
j_call: TRBJ2-2
d_call: TRBD2
v_call: TRBV9
cdr3_aa: CASSASGSNTGELFF
cdr3_nt: TGTGCCAGCAGCGCTAGCGGTTCGAACACCGGGGAGCTGTTTTTT

clone_size: .
j_call: TRBJ2-5
d_call: TRBD2
v_call: TRBV6-5
cdr3_aa: CASSYTSGGDQETQYF
cdr3_nt: TGTGCCAGCAGTTACACTAGCGGGGGGGACCAAGAGACCCAGTACTTC

clone_size: .
j_call: TRBJ1-2
d_call: .
v_call: TRBV28
cdr3_aa: CASSGFLPYLPYGYTF
cdr3_nt: TGTGCCAGCAGCGGATTTCTACCATATTTGCCTTATGGCTACACCTTC

clone_size: .
j_call: TRBJ1-3
d_call: .
v_call: TRBV6-5
cdr3_aa: CASSYNRVGNTIYF
cdr3_nt: TGTGCCAGCAGTTACAACAGGGTCGGAAACACCATATATTTT

clone_size: .
j_call: TRBJ2-7
d_call: .
v_call: TRBV9
cdr3_aa: CASSAGGVVSGEQYF
cdr3_nt: TGTGCCAGCAGCGCCGGAGGAGTAGTAAGCGGCGAGCAGTACTTC

clone_size: .
j_call: TRBJ1-2
d_call: TRBD1
v_call: TRBV7-9
cdr3_aa: CASSLAGQSYTF
cdr3_nt: TGTGCCAGCAGCTTAGCGGGACAGAGCTACACCTTC

clone_size: once
j_call: TRBJ2-5
d_call: TRBD1
v_call: TRBV7-6
cdr3_aa: CASSQGAEGFGTQYF
cdr3_nt: TGTGCCAGCAGCCAGGGGGCGGAGGGGTTTGGGACCCAGTACTTC